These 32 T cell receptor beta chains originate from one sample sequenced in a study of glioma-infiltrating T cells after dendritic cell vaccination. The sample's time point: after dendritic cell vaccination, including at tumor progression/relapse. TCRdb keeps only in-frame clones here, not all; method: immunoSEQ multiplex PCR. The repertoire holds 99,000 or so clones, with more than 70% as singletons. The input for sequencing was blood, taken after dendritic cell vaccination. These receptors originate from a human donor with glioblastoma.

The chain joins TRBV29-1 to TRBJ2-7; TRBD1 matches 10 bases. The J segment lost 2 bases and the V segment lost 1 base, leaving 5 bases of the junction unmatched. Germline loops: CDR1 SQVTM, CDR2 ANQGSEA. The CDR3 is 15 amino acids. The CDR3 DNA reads TGCAGCGTTGAAGCCTCGGACAGGGGGGCCTACGAGCAGTACTTC. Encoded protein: CSVEASDRGAYEQYF.

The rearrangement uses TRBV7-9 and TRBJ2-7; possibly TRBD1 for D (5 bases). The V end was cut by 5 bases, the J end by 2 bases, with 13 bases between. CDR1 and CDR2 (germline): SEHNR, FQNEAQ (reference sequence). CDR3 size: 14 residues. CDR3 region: CASSPGHVPYEQYF. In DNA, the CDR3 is TGTGCCAGCAGCCCAGGGCACGTCCCCTACGAGCAGTACTTC.

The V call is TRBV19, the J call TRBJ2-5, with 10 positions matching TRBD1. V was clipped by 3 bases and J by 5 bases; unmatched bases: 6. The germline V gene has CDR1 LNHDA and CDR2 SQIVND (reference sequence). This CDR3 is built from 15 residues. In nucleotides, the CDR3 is TGTGCCAGTAGTATCACCGACAGGGGGCGGGAGACCCAGTACTTC. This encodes CASSITDRGRETQYF.

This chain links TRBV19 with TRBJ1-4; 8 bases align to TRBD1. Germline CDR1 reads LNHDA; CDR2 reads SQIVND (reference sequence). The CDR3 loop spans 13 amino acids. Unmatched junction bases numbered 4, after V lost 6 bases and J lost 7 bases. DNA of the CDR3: TGTGCCAGTAGGGCAGGGGGCGGTGAAAAACTGTTTTTT. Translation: CASRAGGGEKLFF. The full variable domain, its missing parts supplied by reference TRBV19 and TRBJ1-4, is DGGITQSPKYLFRKEGQNVTLSCEQNLNHDAMYWYRQDPGQGLRLIYYSQIVNDFQKGDIAEGYSVSREKKESFPLTVTSAQKNPTAFYLCASRAGGGEKLFFGSGTQLSVL.

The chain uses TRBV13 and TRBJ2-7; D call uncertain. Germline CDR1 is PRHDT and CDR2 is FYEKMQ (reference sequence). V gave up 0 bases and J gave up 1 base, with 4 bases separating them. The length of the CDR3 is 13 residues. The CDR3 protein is CASSLGASYEQYF. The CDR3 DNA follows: TGTGCCAGCAGCTTAGGGGCTTCCTACGAGCAGTACTTC. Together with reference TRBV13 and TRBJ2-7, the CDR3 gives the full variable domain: AAGVIQSPRHLIKEKRETATLKCYPIPRHDTVYWYQQGPGQDPQFLISFYEKMQSDKGSIPDRFSAQQFSDYHSELNMSSLELGDSALYFCASSLGASYEQYFGPGTRLTVT.

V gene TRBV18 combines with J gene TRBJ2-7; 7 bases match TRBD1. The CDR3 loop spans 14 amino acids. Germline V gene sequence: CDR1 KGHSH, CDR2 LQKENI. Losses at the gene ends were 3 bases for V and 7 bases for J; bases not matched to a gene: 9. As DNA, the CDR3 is TGTGCCAGCTCACCGGGGGACAGTCGGTTGGAGCAGTACTTC. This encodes CASSPGDSRLEQYF.

CDR3 sequence (DNA): TGCACCAGCAGCCGGACAGGGCAGGGTAGAAACACTGAAGCTTTCTTT. This gives the protein CTSSRTGQGRNTEAFF. The gene calls are TRBV1 and TRBJ1-1; the D call of TRBD1 is as the table states it, not checked on the DNA. TRBV1 corresponds to a pseudogene. This CDR3 is built from 16 residues.

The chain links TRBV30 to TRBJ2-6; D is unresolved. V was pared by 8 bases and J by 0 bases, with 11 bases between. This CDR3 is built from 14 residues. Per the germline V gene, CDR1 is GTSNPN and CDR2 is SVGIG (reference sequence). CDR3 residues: CARQVFSGANVLTF. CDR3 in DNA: TGTGCCAGGCAGGTTTTCTCTGGGGCCAACGTCCTGACTTTC.

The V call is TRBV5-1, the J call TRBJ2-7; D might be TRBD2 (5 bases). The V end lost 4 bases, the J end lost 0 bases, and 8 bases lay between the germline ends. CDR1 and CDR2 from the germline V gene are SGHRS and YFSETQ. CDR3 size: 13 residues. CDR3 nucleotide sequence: TGCGCCAGCAGCCGCACTAGCTCCTACGAGCAGTACTTC. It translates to CASSRTSSYEQYF.

CDR3 loop: CASREVRREQYF. DNA for the CDR3: TGCGCCAGCAGGGAGGTCCGGAGGGAGCAGTACTTC. The chain couples TRBV10-2 to TRBJ2-7, with a possible D match to TRBD2 (5 bases). V was shortened by 6 bases and J by 7 bases, with 13 bases between the two germline ends. Germline V gives CDR1 WSHSY, CDR2 SAAADI. The CDR3 loop spans 12 amino acids.

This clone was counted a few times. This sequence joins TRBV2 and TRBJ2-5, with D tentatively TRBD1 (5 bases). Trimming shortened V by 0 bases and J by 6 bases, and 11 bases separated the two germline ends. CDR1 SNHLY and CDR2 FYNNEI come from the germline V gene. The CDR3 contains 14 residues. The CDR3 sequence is CASSEAGQGKTQYF. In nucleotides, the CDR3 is TGTGCCAGCAGTGAAGCGGGTCAGGGAAAGACCCAGTACTTC.

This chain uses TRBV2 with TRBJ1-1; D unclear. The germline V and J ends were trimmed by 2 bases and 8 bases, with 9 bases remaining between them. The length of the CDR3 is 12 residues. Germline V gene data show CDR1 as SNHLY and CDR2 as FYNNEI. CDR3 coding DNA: TGTGCCAGCAGTGAATTTCGGGTAGAAGCTTTCTTT. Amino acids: CASSEFRVEAFF.

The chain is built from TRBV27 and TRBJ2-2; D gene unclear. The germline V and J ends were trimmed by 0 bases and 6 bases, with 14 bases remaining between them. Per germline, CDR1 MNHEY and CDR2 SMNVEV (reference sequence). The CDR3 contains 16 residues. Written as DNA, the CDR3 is TGTGCCAGCAGTTTATCACCAGCCAGGCAGTCCGGGGAGCTGTTTTTT. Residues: CASSLSPARQSGELFF.

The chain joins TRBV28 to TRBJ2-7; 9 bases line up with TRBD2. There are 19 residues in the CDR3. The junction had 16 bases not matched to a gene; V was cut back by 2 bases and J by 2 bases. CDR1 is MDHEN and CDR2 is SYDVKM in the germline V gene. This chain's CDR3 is CASSLRVLAGKKTAYEQYF. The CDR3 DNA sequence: TGTGCCAGCAGTTTAAGGGTTCTAGCGGGAAAAAAAACCGCCTACGAGCAGTACTTC.

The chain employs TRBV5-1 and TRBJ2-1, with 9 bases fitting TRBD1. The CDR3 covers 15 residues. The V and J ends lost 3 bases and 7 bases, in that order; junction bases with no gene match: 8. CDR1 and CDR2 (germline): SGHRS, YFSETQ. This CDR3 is CASSSGTGMGNEQFF. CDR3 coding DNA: TGCGCCAGCAGCTCCGGGACAGGGATGGGGAATGAGCAGTTCTTC. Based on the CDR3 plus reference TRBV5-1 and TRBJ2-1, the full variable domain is KAGVTQTPRYLIKTRGQQVTLSCSPISGHRSVSWYQQTPGQGLQFLFEYFSETQRNKGNFPGRFSGRQFSNSRSEMNVSTLELGDSALYLCASSSGTGMGNEQFFGPGTRLTVL.

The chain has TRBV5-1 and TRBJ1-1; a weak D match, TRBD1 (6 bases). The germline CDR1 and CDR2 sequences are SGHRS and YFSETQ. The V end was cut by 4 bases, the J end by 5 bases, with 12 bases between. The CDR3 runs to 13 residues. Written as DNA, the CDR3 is TGCGCCAGCAGCCCATACAGGGAAACTGAAGCTTTCTTT. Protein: CASSPYRETEAFF.

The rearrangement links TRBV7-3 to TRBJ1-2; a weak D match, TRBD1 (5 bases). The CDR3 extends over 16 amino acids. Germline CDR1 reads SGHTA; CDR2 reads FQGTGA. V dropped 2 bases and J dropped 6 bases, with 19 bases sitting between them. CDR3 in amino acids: CASSLGPPGQGNGYTF. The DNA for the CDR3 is TGTGCCAGCAGCTTAGGACCGCCAGGCCAGGGTAATGGCTACACCTTC.

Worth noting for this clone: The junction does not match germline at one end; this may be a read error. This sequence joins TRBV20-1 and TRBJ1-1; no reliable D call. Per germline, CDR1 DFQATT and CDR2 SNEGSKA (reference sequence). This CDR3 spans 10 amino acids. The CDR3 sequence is CSASRGSGVF. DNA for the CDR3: TGCAGTGCCTCCCGGGGAAGCGGGGTCTTT.

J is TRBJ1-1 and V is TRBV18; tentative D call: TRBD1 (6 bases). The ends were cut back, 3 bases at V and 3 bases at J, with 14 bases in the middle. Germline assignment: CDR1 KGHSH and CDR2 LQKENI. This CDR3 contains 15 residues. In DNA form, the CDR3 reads TGTGCCAGCTCACCGTGGGGGGGCTCGGACACTGAAGCTTTCTTT. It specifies CASSPWGGSDTEAFF.

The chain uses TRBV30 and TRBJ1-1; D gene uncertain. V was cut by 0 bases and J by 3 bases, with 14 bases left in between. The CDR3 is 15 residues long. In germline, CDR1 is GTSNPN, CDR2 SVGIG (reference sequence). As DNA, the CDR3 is TGTGCCTGGAGTGTAGGAGGCACCGCTTACACTGAAGCTTTCTTT. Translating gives CAWSVGGTAYTEAFF.

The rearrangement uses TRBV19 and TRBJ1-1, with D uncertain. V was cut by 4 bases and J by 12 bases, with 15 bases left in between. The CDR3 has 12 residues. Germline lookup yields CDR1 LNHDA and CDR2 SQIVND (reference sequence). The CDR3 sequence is CASSTIPGSSFF. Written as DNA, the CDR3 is TGTGCCAGTAGTACCATCCCGGGTTCGTCTTTCTTT.

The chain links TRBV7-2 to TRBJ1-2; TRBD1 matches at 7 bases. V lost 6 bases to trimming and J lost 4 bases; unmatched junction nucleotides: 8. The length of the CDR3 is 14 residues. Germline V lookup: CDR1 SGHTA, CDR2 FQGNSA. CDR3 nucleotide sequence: TGTGCCAGCAGTACCTACAGGGGCGGCTATGGCTACACCTTC. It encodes CASSTYRGGYGYTF.

For the CDR3, the DNA is TGCGCCAGCAGCTTGAAAACGGGAGGTGAAAATGAGCAGTTCTTC. It specifies CASSLKTGGENEQFF. This sequence joins TRBV5-1 and TRBJ2-1; TRBD2 matches 7 bases. Losses at the gene ends were 1 base for V and 7 bases for J; bases not matched to a gene: 8. The CDR3 runs 15 residues. The germline CDR1 and CDR2 sequences are SGHRS and YFSETQ.

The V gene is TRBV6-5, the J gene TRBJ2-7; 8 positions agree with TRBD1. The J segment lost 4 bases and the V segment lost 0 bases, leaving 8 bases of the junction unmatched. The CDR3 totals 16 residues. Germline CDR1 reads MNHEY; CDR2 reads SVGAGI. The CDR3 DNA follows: TGTGCCAGCAGTTACTCGCACCCGGGACAGGCATACGAGCAGTACTTC. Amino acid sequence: CASSYSHPGQAYEQYF.

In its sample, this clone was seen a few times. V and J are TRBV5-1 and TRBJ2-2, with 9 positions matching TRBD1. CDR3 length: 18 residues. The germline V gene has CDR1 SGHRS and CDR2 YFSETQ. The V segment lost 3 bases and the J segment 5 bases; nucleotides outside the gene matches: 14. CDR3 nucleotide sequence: TGCGCCAGCAGCTCCTACCGGGACAGGGATTTCAAAACCGGGGAGCTGTTTTTT. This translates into CASSSYRDRDFKTGELFF. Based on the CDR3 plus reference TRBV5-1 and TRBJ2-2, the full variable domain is KAGVTQTPRYLIKTRGQQVTLSCSPISGHRSVSWYQQTPGQGLQFLFEYFSETQRNKGNFPGRFSGRQFSNSRSEMNVSTLELGDSALYLCASSSYRDRDFKTGELFFGEGSRLTVL.

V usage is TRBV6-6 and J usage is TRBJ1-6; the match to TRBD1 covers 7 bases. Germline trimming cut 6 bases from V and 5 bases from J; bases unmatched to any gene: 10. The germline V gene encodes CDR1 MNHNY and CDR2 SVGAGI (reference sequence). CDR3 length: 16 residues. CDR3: CASSPTGSIDNSPLHF. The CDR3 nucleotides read TGTGCCAGCAGCCCGACAGGGAGTATAGATAATTCACCCCTCCACTTT.

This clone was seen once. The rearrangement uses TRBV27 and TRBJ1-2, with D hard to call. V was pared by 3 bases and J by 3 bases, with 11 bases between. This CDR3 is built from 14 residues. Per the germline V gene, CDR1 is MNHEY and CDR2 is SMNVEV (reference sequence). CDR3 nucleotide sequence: TGTGCCAGCAGTTTCGGGAGTGGATACTATGGCTACACCTTC. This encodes CASSFGSGYYGYTF.

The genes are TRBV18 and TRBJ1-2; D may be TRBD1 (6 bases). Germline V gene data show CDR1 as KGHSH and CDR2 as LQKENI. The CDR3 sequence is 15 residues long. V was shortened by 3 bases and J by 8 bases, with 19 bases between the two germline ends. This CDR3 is CASSPNTNRDSGYTF. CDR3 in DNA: TGTGCCAGCTCACCTAATACCAACAGGGATAGCGGCTACACCTTC.

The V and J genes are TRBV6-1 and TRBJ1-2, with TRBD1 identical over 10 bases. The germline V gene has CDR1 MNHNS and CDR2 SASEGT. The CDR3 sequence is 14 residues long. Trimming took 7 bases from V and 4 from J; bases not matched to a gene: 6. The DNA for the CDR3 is TGTGCCAGCAAAAGGGACAGGGGAGTCTATGGCTACACCTTC. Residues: CASKRDRGVYGYTF.

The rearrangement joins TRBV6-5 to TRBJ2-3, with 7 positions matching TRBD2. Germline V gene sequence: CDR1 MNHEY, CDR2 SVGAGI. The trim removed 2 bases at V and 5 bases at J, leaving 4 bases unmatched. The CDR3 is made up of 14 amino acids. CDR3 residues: CASSYRVAGDTQYF. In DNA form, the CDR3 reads TGTGCCAGCAGTTACAGGGTAGCGGGAGATACGCAGTATTTT.

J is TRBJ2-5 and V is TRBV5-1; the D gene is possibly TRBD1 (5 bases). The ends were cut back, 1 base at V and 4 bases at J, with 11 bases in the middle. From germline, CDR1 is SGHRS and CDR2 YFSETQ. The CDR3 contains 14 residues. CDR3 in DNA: TGCGCCAGCAGCTTGATGCAGGGTCTAGAGACCCAGTACTTC. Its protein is CASSLMQGLETQYF.

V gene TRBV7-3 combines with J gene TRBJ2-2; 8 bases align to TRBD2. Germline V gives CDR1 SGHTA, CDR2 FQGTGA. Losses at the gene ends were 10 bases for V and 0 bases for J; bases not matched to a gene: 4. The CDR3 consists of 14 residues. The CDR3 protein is CATTSGANTGELFF. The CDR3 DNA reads TGTGCCACAACTAGCGGAGCGAACACCGGGGAGCTGTTTTTT.